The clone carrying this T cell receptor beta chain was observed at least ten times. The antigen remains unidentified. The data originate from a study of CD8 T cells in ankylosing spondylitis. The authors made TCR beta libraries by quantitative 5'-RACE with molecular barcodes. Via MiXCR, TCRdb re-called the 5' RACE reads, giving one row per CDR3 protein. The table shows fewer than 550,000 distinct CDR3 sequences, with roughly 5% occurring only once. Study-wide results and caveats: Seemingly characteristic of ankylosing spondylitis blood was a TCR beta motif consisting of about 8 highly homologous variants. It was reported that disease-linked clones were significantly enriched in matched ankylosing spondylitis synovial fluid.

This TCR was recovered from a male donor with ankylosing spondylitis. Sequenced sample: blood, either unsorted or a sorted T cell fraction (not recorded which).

The CDR3 sequence: CASSSLPPFHGYTF. CDR3 nucleotide sequence: TGTGCCAGCAGCTCATTGCCCCCATTCCATGGCTACACCTTC. The gene calls are TRBV7-2 and TRBJ1-2; D is ambiguous. The V gene lost 4 bases and the J gene lost 6 bases, with 15 bases spanning the gap. The germline CDR1 and CDR2 sequences are SGHTA and FQGNSA. The CDR3 spans 14 residues.